This T cell receptor (beta chain) emerged from a study of blood T cell repertoires in COVID-19. At the level of the study: PBMCs, B-cell-depleted T cells, or T cells were the source of the cDNA or gDNA that made up the material.

The ends lost 4 bases at V and 5 bases at J; junction bases unmatched: 2. There are 13 residues in the CDR3. Germline V gene data show CDR1 as ENHRY and CDR2 as SYGVKD. Authors' processing steps: Amplification with reference gene primers provided the estimates of nucleated cell counts. Clones were read by immunoSEQ multiplex PCR, and TCRdb kept only the in-frame ones, dropping some. V and J calls and clone size are as listed in that table; D and trimming were resolved from the DNA. This table has about 160,000 clones, less than 85% appearing once. The clonotype originates from a woman aged 55-69 years with COVID-19, enrolled during active disease. Sequencing was performed on peripheral blood. The chain recombines TRBV10-3 with TRBJ1-1; 9 bases are a match to TRBD1. This chain's CDR3 is CAISGDRATEAFF. The CDR3 bases are TGTGCCATCAGTGGGGACAGGGCGACTGAAGCTTTCTTT.